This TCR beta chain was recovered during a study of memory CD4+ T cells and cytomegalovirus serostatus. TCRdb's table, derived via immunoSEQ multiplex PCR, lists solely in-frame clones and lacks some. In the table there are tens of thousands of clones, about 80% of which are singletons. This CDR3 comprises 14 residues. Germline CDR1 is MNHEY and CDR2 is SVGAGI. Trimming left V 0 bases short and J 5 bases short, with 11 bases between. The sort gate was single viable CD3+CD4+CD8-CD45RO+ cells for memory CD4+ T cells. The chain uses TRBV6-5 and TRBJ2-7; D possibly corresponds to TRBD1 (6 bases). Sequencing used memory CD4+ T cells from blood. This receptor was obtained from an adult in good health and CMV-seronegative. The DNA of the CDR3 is TGTGCCAGCAGTTACTCGCCAGGGGATAACGAGCAGTACTTC. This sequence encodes CASSYSPGDNEQYF.